These T cell receptor beta chains were read from a single sample in a study of cytomegalovirus exposure and HLA in healthy donors. Here immunoSEQ multiplex PCR was the method, and the copy in TCRdb shows in-frame clones only, minus some. The sample has roughly 200,000 clones, about 81% seen once. The sample was PBMCs. Receptor source: a woman aged 25 to 39 in good health and CMV-seronegative. The CDR3 runs from the conserved cysteine through the conserved F or W.

v_gene	j_gene	CDR3aa
TRBV25-1	TRBJ2-2	CASSDAARTTGELFF
TRBV7-6	TRBJ1-2	CASSLAGSGGDYGYTF
TRBV7-8	TRBJ1-5	CASSSLRLQGSNQPQHF
TRBV9	TRBJ2-7	CASSAGPGSSYEQYF
TRBV6-6	TRBJ2-1	CASGRAYNEQFF
TRBV5-6	TRBJ1-5	CASSRYSNQPQHF
TRBV2	TRBJ1-5	CATKRAGISNQPQHF
TRBV7-9	TRBJ1-2	CASSLAAYGYTF
TRBV5-6	TRBJ1-5	CASSRQNQPQHF
TRBV12-5	TRBJ1-1	CASGLPQDSEAFF
TRBV6-1	TRBJ2-4	CASSEERGGDSPGRAKNIQYF
TRBV7-6	TRBJ2-2	CASSHNGGVNTGELFF
TRBV7-2	TRBJ2-7	CASSLGYVGAKYF
TRBV6-7	TRBJ2-1	CASSYLLAGASYNEQFF
TRBV6-5	TRBJ2-7	CASSYSTGRSYEQYF
TRBV10-1	TRBJ2-1	CASSKGQGSNEQFF
TRBV7-9	TRBJ1-1	CASSPGQGGGNTEAFF
TRBV18	TRBJ1-1	CASSPGATEAFF
TRBV30	TRBJ2-7	CAWGDRSYEQYF
TRBV5-4	TRBJ1-2	CASERQGDYGYTF
TRBV5-1	TRBJ2-5	CASRIGREETQYF
TRBV9	TRBJ2-1	CASSVQAGHEDEQFF
TRBV9	TRBJ2-5	CASSVAPVAGGQETQYF
TRBV7-9	TRBJ1-2	CATGGGNGGYTF
TRBV19	TRBJ1-2	CASSRDTYGYTF
TRBV5-4	TRBJ1-1	CASSLAGQGRVNTEAFF
TRBV7-3	TRBJ2-2	CASGPPHTGELFF
TRBV5-6	TRBJ1-3	CASSFGTGTTGNTIYF
TRBV19	TRBJ1-2	CATALTGGVGGYTF
TRBV5-1	TRBJ2-5	CASSAGLAGEETQYF
TRBV6-5	TRBJ1-5	CASSPPASQPQHF
TRBV30	TRBJ2-2	CAWGGQGASGELFF
TRBV10-1	TRBJ2-3	CASSSGRVGTDTQYF
TRBV2	TRBJ2-5	CASREAQETQYF
TRBV10-3	TRBJ2-7	CAISDSGTGSIGYEQYF
TRBV19	TRBJ2-3	CASSKDSITDTQYF
TRBV30	TRBJ1-2	CAWAGQGYFNYGYTF
TRBV11-2	TRBJ2-5	CASSPPPNGRKTQYF
TRBV15	TRBJ1-1	CATSRDGAGEAFF
TRBV18	TRBJ1-2	CASSPPGIDGYTF
TRBV15	TRBJ2-2	CATSLEGIGTGELFF
TRBV15	TRBJ2-3	CATSRDGLAADTQYF
TRBV29-1	TRBJ2-3	CSVEKGGSGSDTQYF
TRBV7-7	TRBJ2-1	CASSLGLAGNNEQFF
TRBV6-1	TRBJ2-3	CASQTSGSTDTQYF
TRBV2	TRBJ1-4	CASSAVGATNEKLFF
TRBV4-2	TRBJ2-6	CASSQVVGSASSGANVLTF
TRBV2	TRBJ1-5	CASRGTSGSQPQHF